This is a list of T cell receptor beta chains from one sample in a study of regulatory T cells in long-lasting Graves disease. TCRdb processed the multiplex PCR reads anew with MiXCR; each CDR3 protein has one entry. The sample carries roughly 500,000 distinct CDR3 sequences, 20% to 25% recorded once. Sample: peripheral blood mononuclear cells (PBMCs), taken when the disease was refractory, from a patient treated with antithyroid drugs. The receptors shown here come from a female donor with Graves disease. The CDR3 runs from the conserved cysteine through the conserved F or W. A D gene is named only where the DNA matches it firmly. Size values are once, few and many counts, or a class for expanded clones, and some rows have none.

CDR3 protein: CASSLPLKSAQGYTEAFF
CDR3 DNA: TGCGCCAGCAGCCTCCCACTCAAAAGTGCACAGGGCTACACTGAAGCTTTCTTT
V gene: TRBV4-1
clone size: few
J gene: TRBJ1-1
D gene: .

CDR3 protein: CASSQDIWDPQYF
CDR3 DNA: TGTGCCAGCAGCCAAGATATTTGGGACCCGCAGTATTTT
V gene: TRBV14
clone size: .
J gene: TRBJ2-3
D gene: .

CDR3 protein: CSASGGPADTQYF
CDR3 DNA: TGCAGTGCTAGCGGGGGCCCCGCAGATACGCAGTATTTT
V gene: TRBV20-1
clone size: few
J gene: TRBJ2-3
D gene: .

CDR3 protein: CASSVEGHPQYQETQYF
CDR3 DNA: TGTGCCAGCAGCGTAGAGGGGCATCCGCAGTACCAAGAGACCCAGTACTTC
V gene: TRBV9
clone size: .
J gene: TRBJ2-5
D gene: .

CDR3 protein: CASSTLKLNYGYTF
CDR3 DNA: TGTGCCAGCAGTACCCTTAAGCTGAACTATGGCTACACCTTC
V gene: TRBV28
clone size: many
J gene: TRBJ1-2
D gene: .

CDR3 protein: CASSQGLGQGRNQPQHF
CDR3 DNA: TGCGCCAGCAGCCAAGGGCTCGGACAGGGGCGAAATCAGCCCCAGCATTTT
V gene: TRBV4-1
clone size: once
J gene: TRBJ1-5
D gene: TRBD1

CDR3 protein: CATRPNSRDGELFF
CDR3 DNA: TGTGCCACTAGACCAAACTCAAGAGACGGGGAGCTGTTTTTT
V gene: TRBV24-1
clone size: .
J gene: TRBJ2-2
D gene: .

CDR3 protein: CASSYTTGGDGYTF
CDR3 DNA: TGTGCCAGCAGCTACACGACAGGGGGCGATGGCTACACCTTC
V gene: TRBV6-5
clone size: many
J gene: TRBJ1-2
D gene: TRBD1

CDR3 protein: CASSGTVANYGYTF
CDR3 DNA: TGTGCCAGCAGCGGGACGGTAGCTAACTATGGCTACACCTTC
V gene: TRBV11-3
clone size: many
J gene: TRBJ1-2
D gene: .

CDR3 protein: CASSQTDSGRNQPQHF
CDR3 DNA: TGCGCCAGCAGCCAGACCGACAGCGGGCGCAATCAGCCCCAGCATTTT
V gene: TRBV4-1
clone size: .
J gene: TRBJ1-5
D gene: .